The 6 T cell receptor beta chains given below trace back to one sample, sequenced in a study of blood T cell repertoires in COVID-19 (dated by TCRdb to 2018 to 2020). Library preparation used the immunoSEQ multiplex PCR assay. TCRdb took over this immuneACCESS table, retaining in-frame rearrangements with V and J assigned. Such tables are incomplete; in checked studies, under half of the missing clones stem from an unresolved V gene, and the remainder is unexplained. The sample table holds approximately 66,000 clones, of which 85% to 90% were seen once. The ten most abundant clones make up 6.9% of the sample. The sequencing sample was made of peripheral blood. These receptors all come from a man aged 45 to 65 with active COVID-19.

The chain uses TRBV7-9 and TRBJ1-6; no clear D gene. The V gene's germline CDR1 is SEHNR and CDR2 FQNEAQ (reference sequence). The CDR3 has 14 amino acids. The germline V and J ends were trimmed by 6 bases and 5 bases, with 11 bases remaining between them. CDR3 sequence: CASRAPGDNSPLHF. CDR3 nucleotide sequence: TGTGCCAGCAGGGCCCCCGGGGATAATTCACCCCTCCACTTT.

The chain links TRBV24-1 to TRBJ2-7, with D possibly TRBD1 on 6 matching bases. The V and J ends lost 7 bases and 0 bases respectively, with 15 bases between them. The CDR3 is 15 residues long. CDR1 is KGHDR, CDR2 SFDVKD, per germline. The CDR3 sequence: CATSPRDTRSYEQYF. The CDR3 region has the DNA TGTGCCACCAGCCCCCGGGACACACGCTCCTACGAGCAGTACTTC.

The chain links TRBV5-1 to TRBJ1-4; unclear D gene. CDR1 and CDR2 (germline): SGHRS, YFSETQ. V lost 4 bases and J lost 8, with 12 bases in between. There are 13 residues in the CDR3. Here the CDR3 DNA reads TGCGCCAGCAGCCGCGGAGGAGGCGAAAAACTGTTTTTT. Residues: CASSRGGGEKLFF.

The V gene is TRBV5-1, the J gene TRBJ1-1, with 7 positions matching TRBD1. The ends lost 0 bases at V and 0 bases at J; junction bases unmatched: 2. CDR3 length: 15 residues. CDR1 and CDR2 (germline): SGHRS, YFSETQ. DNA for the CDR3: TGCGCCAGCAGCTTGGGGGACAGCTTGAACACTGAAGCTTTCTTT. It translates to CASSLGDSLNTEAFF. Combining the CDR3 with reference TRBV5-1 and TRBJ1-1 gives the whole variable domain KAGVTQTPRYLIKTRGQQVTLSCSPISGHRSVSWYQQTPGQGLQFLFEYFSETQRNKGNFPGRFSGRQFSNSRSEMNVSTLELGDSALYLCASSLGDSLNTEAFFGQGTRLTVV.

CDR3 sequence: CASTAWSLSGNTIYF. CDR3 sequence (DNA): TGTGCCAGCACTGCCTGGAGCCTCTCTGGAAACACCATATATTTT. The V call is TRBV19, the J call TRBJ1-3; no clear D. The CDR3 is 15 amino acids. Germline assignment: CDR1 LNHDA and CDR2 SQIVND (reference sequence). V gave up 9 bases and J gave up 0 bases, with 15 bases separating them.

This clone was observed a few times. The chain employs TRBV5-4 and TRBJ2-1, with TRBD2 identical over 8 bases. The CDR3 spans 16 residues. Trimming at V came to 3 bases and at J to 2 bases, leaving 7 bases not matched to a gene. Germline V gene sequence: CDR1 SGHNT, CDR2 YYREEE (reference sequence). The CDR3 region has the DNA TGTGCCAGCAGCTCCGTAGCGGGAATCACCTACAATGAGCAGTTCTTC. Its translation is CASSSVAGITYNEQFF.